This T cell receptor (beta chain) derives from a study of shared clonotypes between healthy human individuals. Findings and caveats of the study: Among the subsets, naive ones generally showed larger estimated richness than memory ones.

A remark on this clone: The antigen is not known. Distinct nucleotide sequences in the sample also encode this CDR3.

Assay used: immunoSEQ multiplex PCR; TCRdb lists only in-frame clones, some missing. The data hold fewer than 1.6 million clones, with just under 99% observed a single time. This clonotype originated in a man between 25 and 39 years old in good health. Material for sequencing was naive CD4+ T cells sorted from blood. The subset here: CD45RA+ positively selected.

This chain's CDR3 is CASSYRGNQPQHF. The CDR3 bases are TGTGCCAGCAGTTACAGAGGGAATCAGCCCCAGCATTTT. This chain joins TRBV6-5 and TRBJ1-5; D is unclear. Trimming stripped 2 bases from V and 4 bases from J, with 6 bases between. This CDR3 comprises 13 residues. Germline values: CDR1 MNHEY, CDR2 SVGAGI.